Listed below are T cell receptor beta chains from one sample, sequenced in a study of blood T cell repertoires in COVID-19. Assay: immunoSEQ multiplex PCR; the TCRdb copy retains only in-frame clones and omits some. The sample contains about 210,000 clones, roughly 88% of which appear only once. The specimen sequenced was peripheral blood. Every receptor here comes from a man aged 45-60 years with active or convalescent COVID-19. The CDR3 runs from the conserved cysteine through the conserved F or W. Fields, in order: J gene, V gene, D gene, clone size, CDR3 DNA, CDR3 protein. A D gene is named only where the DNA matches it firmly. Clone size appears in some rows only: once, few, many, or a class for an expanded clone.

J gene: TRBJ2-2
V gene: TRBV5-4
D gene: .
clone size: once
CDR3 DNA: TGTGCCAGCAGCTTGGCCCAGGGGAGGAACACCGGGGAGCTGTTTTTT
CDR3 protein: CASSLAQGRNTGELFF

J gene: TRBJ2-1
V gene: TRBV3-1/TRBV3-2
D gene: TRBD2
clone size: .
CDR3 DNA: TGTGCCAGCAGCCAAACAAGCGGGAGAGTCTACAATGAGCAGTTCTTC
CDR3 protein: CASSQTSGRVYNEQFF

J gene: TRBJ1-2
V gene: TRBV6-5
D gene: .
clone size: .
CDR3 DNA: TGTGCCAGCAGTACCACACGAACCCTTAACTATGGCTACACCTTC
CDR3 protein: CASSTTRTLNYGYTF

J gene: TRBJ2-3
V gene: TRBV29-1
D gene: .
clone size: once
CDR3 DNA: TGCAGCGTTGAAGCTACCCGAAGAGATACGCAGTATTTT
CDR3 protein: CSVEATRRDTQYF

J gene: TRBJ2-7
V gene: TRBV2
D gene: .
clone size: .
CDR3 DNA: TGTGCCAGCAGTGCACGACAGGTCCACGAGCAGTACTTC
CDR3 protein: CASSARQVHEQYF

J gene: TRBJ2-1
V gene: TRBV28
D gene: TRBD1
clone size: .
CDR3 DNA: TGTGCCAGCAGCCCACGGGACAGGGCTTACAATGAGCAGTTCTTC
CDR3 protein: CASSPRDRAYNEQFF

J gene: TRBJ2-5
V gene: TRBV28
D gene: .
clone size: .
CDR3 DNA: TGTGCCAGCAGTTCGTTGGCAGGGGTCCAAGAGACCCAGTACTTC
CDR3 protein: CASSSLAGVQETQYF

J gene: TRBJ1-3
V gene: TRBV6-5
D gene: TRBD1
clone size: .
CDR3 DNA: TGTGCCAGCAGTTACGGGGGACAGGGAAACACCATATATTTT
CDR3 protein: CASSYGGQGNTIYF

J gene: TRBJ2-7
V gene: TRBV30
D gene: .
clone size: few
CDR3 DNA: TGTGCCTGGAAAGCGAGACGCCGGCTTTCCGAGCAGTACTTC
CDR3 protein: CAWKARRRLSEQYF

J gene: TRBJ1-5
V gene: TRBV27
D gene: TRBD1
clone size: .
CDR3 DNA: TGTGCCAGCAGTTTATCGGGGACAGGGGGACAGCCCCAGCATTTT
CDR3 protein: CASSLSGTGGQPQHF

J gene: TRBJ2-7
V gene: TRBV6-2/TRBV6-3
D gene: TRBD1
clone size: few
CDR3 DNA: TGTGCCAGCAGTTACTCGGGGACAGGCGTATACGAGCAGTACTTC
CDR3 protein: CASSYSGTGVYEQYF

J gene: TRBJ2-3
V gene: TRBV5-1
D gene: .
clone size: .
CDR3 DNA: TGCGCCAGCAGCCACCCACAGGGAGGGGGAGATACGCAGTATTTT
CDR3 protein: CASSHPQGGGDTQYF

J gene: TRBJ2-2
V gene: TRBV27
D gene: TRBD1
clone size: .
CDR3 DNA: TGTGCCAGCAGTGGATGGGGACAGGGGTTGGCCGGGGAGCTGTTTTTT
CDR3 protein: CASSGWGQGLAGELFF

J gene: TRBJ1-6
V gene: TRBV4-3
D gene: TRBD1
clone size: .
CDR3 DNA: TGCGCCAGCAGCCACCCCGGGACAGTCCTTAATTCACCCCTCCACTTT
CDR3 protein: CASSHPGTVLNSPLHF

J gene: TRBJ2-1
V gene: TRBV2
D gene: TRBD1
clone size: .
CDR3 DNA: TGTGCCAGCAGCTTGGGACAGGGTGAGCAGTTCTTC
CDR3 protein: CASSLGQGEQFF

J gene: TRBJ1-2
V gene: TRBV6-2/TRBV6-3
D gene: .
clone size: .
CDR3 DNA: TGTGCCAGCAGTCAGGAAGGTGGCTACACCTTC
CDR3 protein: CASSQEGGYTF

J gene: TRBJ2-5
V gene: TRBV28
D gene: TRBD2
clone size: .
CDR3 DNA: TGTGCCAGCAGAGCCTCGGGGGGTGCACAAGAGACCCAGTACTTC
CDR3 protein: CASRASGGAQETQYF

J gene: TRBJ2-1
V gene: TRBV3-1/TRBV3-2
D gene: .
clone size: .
CDR3 DNA: TGTGCCAGCAGCATGCAAGGGGACAATGAGCAGTTCTTC
CDR3 protein: CASSMQGDNEQFF

J gene: TRBJ2-5
V gene: TRBV11-2
D gene: TRBD2
clone size: .
CDR3 DNA: TGTGCCAGCAGCTCCGGGGGGGAGGAGACCCAGTACTTC
CDR3 protein: CASSSGGEETQYF

J gene: TRBJ2-7
V gene: TRBV6-5
D gene: TRBD2
clone size: .
CDR3 DNA: TGTGCCAGCAGTTACGCACGGGGGGGGTACGAGCAGTACTTC
CDR3 protein: CASSYARGGYEQYF

J gene: TRBJ2-2
V gene: TRBV24-1
D gene: .
clone size: .
CDR3 DNA: TGTGCCACCAGTGATCCCACTAGGGCCCCCCCGAACACCGGGGAGCTGTTTTTT
CDR3 protein: CATSDPTRAPPNTGELFF

J gene: TRBJ2-7
V gene: TRBV19
D gene: TRBD2
clone size: .
CDR3 DNA: TGTGCCAGTAGTATAGCTAGCGGGAGAGTCTACGAGCAGTACTTC
CDR3 protein: CASSIASGRVYEQYF

J gene: TRBJ1-1
V gene: TRBV3-1/TRBV3-2
D gene: .
clone size: .
CDR3 DNA: TGTGCCAGCAGCCAAGGCGGTGGAGCGTCGAACACTGAAGCTTTCTTT
CDR3 protein: CASSQGGGASNTEAFF

J gene: TRBJ2-7
V gene: TRBV18
D gene: TRBD1
clone size: few
CDR3 DNA: TGTGCCAGCTCCCCGACAGGGGAGGAGCAGTACTTC
CDR3 protein: CASSPTGEEQYF

J gene: TRBJ2-5
V gene: TRBV4-1
D gene: TRBD2
clone size: .
CDR3 DNA: TGCGCCAGCAGCCAGCCCGGGACTAGGTGGGAGACCCAGTACTTC
CDR3 protein: CASSQPGTRWETQYF

J gene: TRBJ2-3
V gene: TRBV28
D gene: TRBD2
clone size: .
CDR3 DNA: TGTGCCAGCAGTTCTCTAGCGGGTGGCACAGATACGCAGTATTTT
CDR3 protein: CASSSLAGGTDTQYF

J gene: TRBJ2-3
V gene: TRBV7-8
D gene: TRBD2
clone size: .
CDR3 DNA: TGTGCCAGCAGCTTACGCCCCCGGCTTACTAGCGGGGGCACAGATACGCAGTATTTT
CDR3 protein: CASSLRPRLTSGGTDTQYF

J gene: TRBJ2-1
V gene: TRBV28
D gene: .
clone size: .
CDR3 DNA: TGTGCCAGCAGTGTCCGCAGTTTCTCCTACAATGAGCAGTTCTTC
CDR3 protein: CASSVRSFSYNEQFF

J gene: TRBJ2-1
V gene: TRBV28
D gene: .
clone size: .
CDR3 DNA: TGTGCCAGCAGTTTGGCGGCGACGAATGAGCAGTTCTTC
CDR3 protein: CASSLAATNEQFF

J gene: TRBJ1-1
V gene: TRBV9
D gene: .
clone size: once
CDR3 DNA: TGTGCCAGCAGCGAGGGTGGGGGGGCGACTGAAGCTTTCTTT
CDR3 protein: CASSEGGGATEAFF

J gene: TRBJ2-5
V gene: TRBV9
D gene: TRBD1
clone size: .
CDR3 DNA: TGTGCCAGCACCCCGCACCCAGACAGGGGGAGAGAGACCCAGTACTTC
CDR3 protein: CASTPHPDRGRETQYF

J gene: TRBJ2-3
V gene: TRBV10-3
D gene: TRBD2
clone size: .
CDR3 DNA: TGTGCCATCAGTGAAAGGACTAGCGGGACCACAGATACGCAGTATTTT
CDR3 protein: CAISERTSGTTDTQYF

J gene: TRBJ2-1
V gene: TRBV29-1
D gene: TRBD2
clone size: .
CDR3 DNA: TGCAGCGCAGATTCCCCCCTAGCGGGAGATATCGATGAGCAGTTCTTC
CDR3 protein: CSADSPLAGDIDEQFF

J gene: TRBJ1-1
V gene: TRBV27
D gene: .
clone size: few
CDR3 DNA: TGTGCCAGCAGACGACTAGGGGGGGGACCGAACACTGAAGCTTTCTTT
CDR3 protein: CASRRLGGGPNTEAFF

J gene: TRBJ2-6
V gene: TRBV6-2/TRBV6-3
D gene: TRBD1
clone size: .
CDR3 DNA: TGTGCCAGCAGCCGGGACAGGGGTTCTGGGGCCAACGTCCTGACTTTC
CDR3 protein: CASSRDRGSGANVLTF

J gene: TRBJ1-3
V gene: TRBV5-1
D gene: TRBD1
clone size: .
CDR3 DNA: TGCGCCAGCAACAGGGGGCCTGGGCCAGGAAACACCATATATTTT
CDR3 protein: CASNRGPGPGNTIYF

J gene: TRBJ2-1
V gene: TRBV6-7
D gene: TRBD2
clone size: .
CDR3 DNA: TGTGCCAGCAGTTACTCTGGGACTAGCGGGAGCGGGAATGAGCAGTTCTTC
CDR3 protein: CASSYSGTSGSGNEQFF

J gene: TRBJ1-2
V gene: TRBV7-9
D gene: .
clone size: .
CDR3 DNA: TGTGCCAGCAGCTTTATGGGGGACACCGTTCTTTCCTTC
CDR3 protein: CASSFMGDTVLSF

J gene: TRBJ2-1
V gene: TRBV27
D gene: TRBD2
clone size: once
CDR3 DNA: TGTGCCAGCAGTTATTCCTGGACTAGCGGGATAAATGAGCAGTTCTTC
CDR3 protein: CASSYSWTSGINEQFF

J gene: TRBJ2-1
V gene: TRBV5-1
D gene: TRBD1
clone size: .
CDR3 DNA: TGCGCCAGCAGCCCTGATTCCGGGACAGGGTTGATGACTTACAATGAGCAGTTCTTC
CDR3 protein: CASSPDSGTGLMTYNEQFF

J gene: TRBJ2-3
V gene: TRBV7-2
D gene: .
clone size: .
CDR3 DNA: TGTGCCAGCAGCGTCTCGGGAGTGATGCCAGATACGCAGTATTTT
CDR3 protein: CASSVSGVMPDTQYF

J gene: TRBJ2-5
V gene: TRBV7-8
D gene: .
clone size: once
CDR3 DNA: TGTGCCAGCAGCCCTGGGCCTCAAGAGACCCAGTACTTC
CDR3 protein: CASSPGPQETQYF